The next 4 T cell receptor beta chains were all read from a single sample in a study of T cell responses to AZD1222 COVID-19 vaccine. Measured with immunoSEQ multiplex PCR; TCRdb has only the in-frame clones, and not every one. The sample yields about 140,000 clones, more than 80% seen once. The material sequenced was peripheral blood, taken on day 0 of AZD1222 vaccination. The receptor source for this set is an adult in good health.

The chain is built from TRBV6-5 and TRBJ2-7; D gene unclear. Trimming took off 5 bases at V and 1 base at J, with 12 bases between the two ends. Germline CDR1 reads MNHEY; CDR2 reads SVGAGI. This CDR3 is built from 14 residues. The DNA for the CDR3 is TGTGCCAGCAGTCGCACCCAGGTTTCCTACGAGCAGTACTTC. This translates into CASSRTQVSYEQYF.

This chain links TRBV10-1 with TRBJ2-7, with D unresolved. Germline V CDR1 and CDR2: WNHNN, SYGVQD (reference sequence). The CDR3 covers 14 residues. Trimming left V 0 bases short and J 2 bases short, with 8 bases between. Here the CDR3 DNA reads TGCGCCAGCAGTGAGTCGGGAAGGGCCTACGAGCAGTACTTC. This gives the protein CASSESGRAYEQYF.

The chain uses TRBV28 and TRBJ2-5; D ambiguous. Per germline, CDR1 MDHEN and CDR2 SYDVKM. The CDR3 is made up of 13 amino acids. Between the trimmed V and J ends, which lost 4 bases and 5 bases, there was a span of 11 bases. The CDR3 sequence: CASSWAIWETQYF. CDR3 coding DNA: TGTGCCAGCAGTTGGGCGATTTGGGAGACCCAGTACTTC.

The V and J genes are TRBV6-7 and TRBJ1-2; 9 nucleotides align to TRBD1. TRBV6-7 falls under the ORF class, with uncertain function. There are 16 residues in the CDR3. The ends lost 6 bases at V and 2 bases at J; junction bases unmatched: 10. The CDR3, as DNA: TGTGCCAGCAGACTCACCTACAGGGGGCTCAACTATGGCTACACCTTC. Its translation: CASRLTYRGLNYGYTF.